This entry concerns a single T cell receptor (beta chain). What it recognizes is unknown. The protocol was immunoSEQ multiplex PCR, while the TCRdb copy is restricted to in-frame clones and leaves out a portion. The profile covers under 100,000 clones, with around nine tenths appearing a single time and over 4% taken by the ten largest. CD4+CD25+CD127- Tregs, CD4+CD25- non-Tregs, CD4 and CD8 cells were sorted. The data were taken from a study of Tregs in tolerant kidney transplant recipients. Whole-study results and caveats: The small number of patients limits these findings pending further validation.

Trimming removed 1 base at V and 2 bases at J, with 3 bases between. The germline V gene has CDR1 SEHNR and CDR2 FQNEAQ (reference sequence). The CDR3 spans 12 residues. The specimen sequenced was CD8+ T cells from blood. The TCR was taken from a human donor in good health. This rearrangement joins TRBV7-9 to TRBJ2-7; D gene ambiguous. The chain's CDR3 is CASSLDPYEQYF. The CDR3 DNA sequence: TGTGCCAGCAGCTTAGACCCCTACGAGCAGTACTTC. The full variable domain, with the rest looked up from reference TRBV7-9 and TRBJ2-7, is DTGVSQNPRHKITKRGQNVTFRCDPISEHNRLYWYRQTLGQGPEFLTYFQNEAQLEKSRLLSDRFSAERPKGSFSTLEIQRTEQGDSAMYLCASSLDPYEQYFGPGTRLTVT.